Following are 10 T cell receptor beta chains from one sample sequenced in a study of control samples from healthy donors and cancer patients. Measured with immunoSEQ multiplex PCR; TCRdb has only the in-frame clones, and not every one. The sample records approximately 170,000 clones, about 90% being singletons. The sequenced sample was blood. The receptors stem from a woman aged 25 to 39 in good health.

The rearrangement uses TRBV5-5 and TRBJ2-1; no clear D. Deletions cut 4 bases from V and 7 bases from J, with 15 bases between. Per the germline V gene, CDR1 is SGHKS and CDR2 is YYEKEE (reference sequence). CDR3 length equals 14 residues. The DNA of the CDR3 is TGTGCCAGCAGCCAGCGAGTCCCCGATAATGAGCAGTTCTTC. Protein sequence: CASSQRVPDNEQFF.

The sample holds one count of this clone. The chain uses TRBV7-9 and TRBJ2-1; D possibly corresponds to TRBD2 (7 bases). Between the trimmed V and J ends, which lost 2 bases and 7 bases, there was a span of 15 bases. Germline CDR1 and CDR2: SEHNR and FQNEAQ (reference sequence). The CDR3 has 15 residues. For the CDR3, the DNA is TGTGCCAGCAGCTTAATCTGGCGGGGGACAAATGAGCAGTTCTTC. This translates into CASSLIWRGTNEQFF. The full variable domain, its missing parts supplied by reference TRBV7-9 and TRBJ2-1, is DTGVSQNPRHKITKRGQNVTFRCDPISEHNRLYWYRQTLGQGPEFLTYFQNEAQLEKSRLLSDRFSAERPKGSFSTLEIQRTEQGDSAMYLCASSLIWRGTNEQFFGPGTRLTVL.

The rearrangement joins TRBV7-9 to TRBJ2-1, with 9 bases fitting TRBD1. This CDR3 spans 14 amino acids. Germline V gene sequence: CDR1 SEHNR, CDR2 FQNEAQ (reference sequence). V lost 4 bases and J lost 8; bases outside the gene matches: 6. The DNA for the CDR3 is TGTGCCAGCAGCTCCGGGACAGGGTTGGATGAGCAGTTCTTC. Translated, it gives CASSSGTGLDEQFF.

This clone has a single count. This sequence joins TRBV12-3 or TRBV12-4 and TRBJ1-2; D gene ambiguous. Trimming left V 7 bases short and J 5 bases short, with 14 bases between. The CDR3 is 13 amino acids. The CDR3, as DNA: TGTGCCAGCAATGCGGACGGGAGGTATGGCTACACCTTC. It specifies CASNADGRYGYTF.

The chain links TRBV9 to TRBJ2-7; 8 nucleotides line up with TRBD2. CDR1 is SGDLS, CDR2 YYNGEE, per germline. V was clipped by 3 bases and J by 2 bases; unmatched bases: 7. The CDR3 sequence is 15 residues long. CDR3 amino acids: CASSAQAGLAYEQYF. The DNA for the CDR3 is TGTGCCAGCAGCGCCCAAGCGGGACTAGCCTACGAGCAGTACTTC.

This clone was observed a single time. The J gene is TRBJ2-7, the V gene TRBV28; tentatively, D is TRBD1 (5 bases). The CDR3 has 13 amino acids. Trimming took off 10 bases at V and 3 bases at J, with 16 bases between the two ends. CDR1 and CDR2 (germline): MDHEN, SYDVKM. The DNA of the CDR3 is TGTGCCATTGGCGACAGCCGAAACTACGAGCAGTACTTC. The encoded protein is CAIGDSRNYEQYF.

The rearrangement links TRBV7-9 to TRBJ2-3; possible D gene TRBD1, 5 bases. Per the germline V gene, CDR1 is SEHNR and CDR2 is FQNEAQ (reference sequence). The CDR3 loop spans 12 amino acids. Trimming left V 5 bases short and J 7 bases short, with 10 bases between. CDR3 loop: CASSVDSNTQYF. The CDR3 DNA follows: TGTGCCAGCAGCGTCGACAGCAATACGCAGTATTTT.

The chain combines TRBV4-1 with TRBJ2-5; tentatively, D is TRBD2 (5 bases). Between the trimmed V and J ends, which lost 2 bases and 0 bases, there was a span of 13 bases. The germline V gene encodes CDR1 MGHRA and CDR2 YSYEKL. The length of the CDR3 is 16 residues. The chain's CDR3 is CASSQFPGSYQETQYF. DNA for the CDR3: TGCGCCAGCAGCCAATTTCCGGGGTCCTACCAAGAGACCCAGTACTTC.

The gene calls are TRBV5-6 and TRBJ2-1; D could derive from TRBD1 or TRBD2 (5 bases each). Germline V gives CDR1 SGHDT, CDR2 YYEEEE. The CDR3 length is 14 residues. The ends were cut back, 0 bases at V and 6 bases at J, with 10 bases in the middle. The CDR3 DNA reads as TGTGCCAGCAGCTTGGGGACGAGGGGCAATGAGCAGTTCTTC. Translated: CASSLGTRGNEQFF.

The chain joins TRBV9 to TRBJ1-6, with 10 positions matching TRBD1. CDR1 and CDR2 from the germline V gene are SGDLS and YYNGEE. The V gene end was trimmed by 3 bases and the J gene end by 9 bases; junction bases not matched to a gene: 6. The CDR3 sequence is 15 residues long. The DNA of the CDR3 is TGTGCCAGCAGCGCCGACAGGGGGCGTAGTTCACCCCTCCACTTT. It is translated as CASSADRGRSSPLHF.